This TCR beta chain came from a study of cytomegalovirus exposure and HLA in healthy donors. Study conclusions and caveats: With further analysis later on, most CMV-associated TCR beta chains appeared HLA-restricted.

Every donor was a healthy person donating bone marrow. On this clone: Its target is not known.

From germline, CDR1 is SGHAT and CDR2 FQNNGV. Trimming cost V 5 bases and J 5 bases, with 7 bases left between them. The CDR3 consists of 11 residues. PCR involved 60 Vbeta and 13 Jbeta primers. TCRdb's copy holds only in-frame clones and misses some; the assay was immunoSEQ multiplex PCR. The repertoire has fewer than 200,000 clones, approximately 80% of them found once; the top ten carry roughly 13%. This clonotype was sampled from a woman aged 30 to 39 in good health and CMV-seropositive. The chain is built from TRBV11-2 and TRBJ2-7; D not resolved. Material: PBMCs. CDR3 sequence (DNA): TGTGCCAGCAGCATGCTAAACGAGCAGTACTTC. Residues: CASSMLNEQYF.